These 21 T cell receptor beta chains were sequenced from one sample in a study of shared clonotypes between healthy human individuals. Profiled with immunoSEQ multiplex PCR; TCRdb holds only in-frame clones, not every one. Of hundreds of thousands of clones listed, about 96% were seen once; the top ten hold 0.11%. It was CD45RO-negative cells, positively selected for CCR7, that made up naive CD8 cells, with terminally differentiated effector memory CD45RA+ cells excluded. Source material: naive CD8+ T cells sorted from blood. All receptors derive from a woman younger than 45 in good health.

V usage is TRBV10-2 and J usage is TRBJ1-1, with 8 bases aligning to TRBD1. V was clipped by 8 bases and J by 10 bases; unmatched bases: 3. Germline CDR1 and CDR2: WSHSY and SAAADI. The CDR3 spans 10 residues. CDR3 region: CASGQGTAFF. CDR3 sequence (DNA): TGCGCCAGCGGACAGGGAACAGCTTTCTTT.

J is TRBJ1-1 and V is TRBV4-2; D may be TRBD1 (5 bases). CDR3 size: 15 residues. The V and J ends lost 2 bases and 3 bases respectively, with 13 bases between them. Germline V CDR1 and CDR2: LGHNA, YNFKEQ. DNA of the CDR3: TGTGCCAGCAGCCAACCGCTGAGCAGGGACACTGAAGCTTTCTTT. Its translation: CASSQPLSRDTEAFF.

The J gene is TRBJ1-5, the V gene TRBV28; D is unclear. This CDR3 region has 11 residues. From germline, CDR1 is MDHEN and CDR2 SYDVKM. V was clipped by 5 bases and J by 9 bases, with 8 bases between them. The CDR3, as DNA: TGTGCCAGCAGTCGTATAGGGCCCCAGCATTTT. Translated: CASSRIGPQHF.

The rearrangement joins TRBV13 to TRBJ1-1; D not resolved. The V gene lost 5 bases and the J gene lost 1 base, with 14 bases spanning the gap. CDR3 length: 15 residues. Per the germline V gene, CDR1 is PRHDT and CDR2 is FYEKMQ (reference sequence). The CDR3 region is CASSPAPQGNTEAFF. The CDR3 bases are TGTGCCAGCAGCCCCGCCCCTCAAGGGAACACTGAAGCTTTCTTT.

This rearrangement joins TRBV2 to TRBJ1-2; D gene uncertain. The V end lost 3 bases, the J end lost 7 bases, and 12 bases lay between the germline ends. This CDR3 has 13 amino acids. CDR1 is SNHLY and CDR2 is FYNNEI in the germline V gene. CDR3 nucleotide sequence: TGTGCCAGCAGTGAGACCCCTAACCCTGGCTACACCTTC. Protein product: CASSETPNPGYTF. The complete variable domain, with remaining parts taken from reference TRBV2 and TRBJ1-2, reads EPEVTQTPSHQVTQMGQEVILRCVPISNHLYFYWYRQILGQKVEFLVSFYNNEISEKSEIFDDQFSVERPDGSNFTLKIRSTKLEDSAMYFCASSETPNPGYTFGSGTRLTVV.

The chain employs TRBV28 and TRBJ1-4, with 11 bases lining up with TRBD1. V lost 3 bases, J lost 8 bases, and 2 bases stayed unmatched. This CDR3 has 14 amino acids. Germline values: CDR1 MDHEN, CDR2 SYDVKM. This CDR3 is CASSFRTGGEKLFF. The CDR3 nucleotides read TGTGCCAGCAGTTTCCGGACAGGGGGCGAAAAACTGTTTTTT. Filled out from reference TRBV28 and TRBJ1-4, the complete variable domain reads DVKVTQSSRYLVKRTGEKVFLECVQDMDHENMFWYRQDPGLGLRLIYFSYDVKMKEKGDIPEGYSVSREKKERFSLILESASTNQTSMYLCASSFRTGGEKLFFGSGTQLSVL.

The chain employs TRBV28 and TRBJ2-5; perhaps D is TRBD1 or TRBD2 (5 bases each). CDR1 and CDR2 (germline): MDHEN, SYDVKM. This CDR3 contains 16 residues. Trimming cost V 5 bases and J 1 base, with 17 bases left between them. The CDR3 reads CASSPWGEGLQETQYF. The CDR3, as DNA: TGTGCCAGCAGTCCCTGGGGCGAGGGTCTCCAAGAGACCCAGTACTTC.

The V gene is TRBV5-6, the J gene TRBJ2-3; D gene ambiguous. Trimming shortened V by 5 bases and J by 7 bases, and 26 bases separated the two germline ends. CDR1 and CDR2 from the germline V gene are SGHDT and YYEEEE. This CDR3 is built from 17 residues. CDR3 sequence: CASSYKPRSAKMNTQYF. CDR3 nucleotides: TGTGCCAGCAGTTATAAACCGCGTTCGGCCAAAATGAATACGCAGTATTTT.

The sample holds one count of this clone. J is TRBJ1-1 and V is TRBV7-7, with D possibly being TRBD1 (5 bases). The V gene lost 7 bases and the J gene lost 0 bases, with 21 bases spanning the gap. The CDR3 spans 17 residues. Germline assignment: CDR1 SSHAT and CDR2 FNYEAQ (reference sequence). The CDR3 DNA sequence: TGTGCCAGCACCACTTCCCCGTTGCGGGGGATGAACACTGAAGCTTTCTTT. Its protein is CASTTSPLRGMNTEAFF.

This chain joins TRBV19 and TRBJ2-1; 7 bases line up with TRBD2. Germline CDR1 LNHDA, CDR2 SQIVND (reference sequence). The CDR3 extends over 14 amino acids. J gave up 2 bases and V 6 bases, and 4 bases lay outside the gene matches. DNA of the CDR3: TGTGCCAGTAGCGGGAGGACCACCTACAATGAGCAGTTCTTC. This sequence encodes CASSGRTTYNEQFF.

CDR3 bases: TGTGCCAGCAGCAAAGCGCTGGGCAATGGGACTTCCTACGAGCAGTACTTC. Translation gives CASSKALGNGTSYEQYF. The genes are TRBV21-1 and TRBJ2-7; the table's D call TRBD2 went unverified against the DNA. TRBV21-1 is a pseudogene segment. The CDR3 is made up of 17 amino acids.

The V gene is TRBV5-1, the J gene TRBJ2-2, with a tentative D call TRBD1 (5 bases). The germline gives CDR1 SGHRS, CDR2 YFSETQ. V lost 3 bases and J lost 6, with 15 bases in between. The CDR3 extends over 15 amino acids. CDR3 in DNA: TGCGCCAGCAGCTGGGAAGGACAACCCGCCGGGGAGCTGTTTTTT. It translates to CASSWEGQPAGELFF.

In the case of this clone: One end of the junction varies from germline; a read error may be responsible. The chain employs TRBV4-1 and TRBJ2-1; 10 nucleotides align to TRBD2. The CDR3 totals 16 residues. The germline CDR1 and CDR2 sequences are MGHRA and YSYEKL. As DNA, the CDR3 is TGCGGCAGCAGCCAAGATCCTAGCGGGAGAATGAATGAGCAGTTCTTC. Its protein product is CGSSQDPSGRMNEQFF.

CDR3 in amino acids: CASSQEVVQRYEQYF. The CDR3 coding sequence is TGTGCCAGCAGCCAAGAAGTCGTGCAGCGTTACGAGCAGTACTTC. This chain uses TRBV14 with TRBJ2-7; D remains unclear. This CDR3 comprises 15 residues. Trimming removed 0 bases from V and 4 bases from J, with 13 bases in between. Germline assignment: CDR1 SGHDN and CDR2 FVKESK.

A single count supports this clone. The J gene is TRBJ2-7, the V gene TRBV5-1, with 7 bases fitting TRBD2. The V gene end was trimmed by 6 bases and the J gene end by 0 bases; junction bases not matched to a gene: 3. The CDR3 runs to 13 residues. The germline CDR1 and CDR2 sequences are SGHRS and YFSETQ. In nucleotides, the CDR3 is TGCGCCAGCACTGGGGACTACTCCTACGAGCAGTACTTC. It codes for CASTGDYSYEQYF.

DNA for the CDR3: TGTGCCAGCAGTCCGGGACAGGGATTGAGAGATACGCAGTATTTT. The encoded protein is CASSPGQGLRDTQYF. The chain couples TRBV28 to TRBJ2-3; 9 bases fit TRBD1. CDR1 MDHEN and CDR2 SYDVKM come from the germline V gene. V shed 5 bases, J shed 5 bases, and the junction held 8 bases outside the gene matches. The CDR3 has 15 amino acids.

The genes are TRBV4-1 and TRBJ1-4; D is unclear. The CDR3 runs 14 residues. In germline, CDR1 is MGHRA, CDR2 YSYEKL. Trimming removed 0 bases from V and 6 bases from J, with 8 bases in between. DNA for the CDR3: TGCGCCAGCAGCCAAGATCAGGAAGATGAAAAACTGTTTTTT. Translation gives CASSQDQEDEKLFF.

The V gene is TRBV19, the J gene TRBJ1-1; 10 bases match TRBD1. The CDR3 sequence is 15 residues long. J gave up 4 bases and V 5 bases, and 7 bases lay outside the gene matches. CDR1 LNHDA and CDR2 SQIVND come from the germline V gene (reference sequence). The CDR3 DNA sequence: TGTGCCAGTAGTCCCCGGGACAGGGGTGTCACTGAAGCTTTCTTT. Its protein product is CASSPRDRGVTEAFF.

This clone was picked up one time. J is TRBJ2-1 and V is TRBV10-1; 11 bases are shared with TRBD2. The germline gives CDR1 WNHNN, CDR2 SYGVQD (reference sequence). The CDR3 contains 14 residues. The trim removed 3 bases at V and 6 bases at J, leaving 1 base unmatched. The CDR3 region has the DNA TGCGCCAGCAGTGACGGGACTAGCGGCAATGAGCAGTTCTTC. It codes for CASSDGTSGNEQFF.

V is TRBV7-9 and J is TRBJ1-2, with 8 nucleotides matching TRBD1. Germline V gene lookup returns CDR1 SEHNR and CDR2 FQNEAQ (reference sequence). This CDR3 has 14 amino acids. V dropped 5 bases and J dropped 4; count of bases not matched to a gene: 6. CDR3 loop: CASSPGTGGYGYTF. The CDR3 DNA is TGTGCCAGCAGCCCAGGGACAGGCGGCTATGGCTACACCTTC.

This sequence joins TRBV19 and TRBJ2-2; a possible D gene is TRBD1 (5 bases). The germline V and J ends were trimmed by 10 bases and 0 bases, with 12 bases remaining between them. Germline V gene lookup returns CDR1 LNHDA and CDR2 SQIVND (reference sequence). There are 14 residues in the CDR3. The CDR3 DNA reads as TGTGCCATCTCCTCAGGGACGAACACCGGGGAGCTGTTTTTT. Amino acid sequence: CAISSGTNTGELFF.